This T cell receptor beta chain was recorded in a study of blood T cells in healthy people across ages. Study-wide findings and caveats: Bulk PBMC profiling left naive and antigen-experienced comparisons inconclusive. Unknown CMV status may confound age-related changes in expanded clones. With naive T cell percentage, TCR beta diversity showed a strong correlation. TCR beta diversity, measured per million T cells, fell in a roughly linear way with age.

Turning to this clonotype: Its antigen is not known.

This CDR3 is built from 15 residues. Unmatched junction bases numbered 7, after V lost 2 bases and J lost 9 bases. Germline V gives CDR1 SGHRS, CDR2 YFSETQ. A second about 7 to 12 cycle PCR used barcoded and J-beta primers. TCRdb called the 5' RACE reads again in MiXCR, with one record for every CDR3 protein. This sample yields about 680,000 distinct CDR3 sequences, of which roughly 49% are seen a single time; about 32% belongs to the top ten. Input material: blood. The sequence came from a woman aged 60-75 years in good health. The genes are TRBV5-1 and TRBJ2-1; 11 bases map to TRBD2. The CDR3 nucleotides read TGCGCCAGCAGCTTTGGTAGCGGGAGGGTTAGTGAGCAGTTCTTC. This codes for CASSFGSGRVSEQFF.